This TCR beta chain appears in the sequencing data of a study of shared clonotypes between healthy human individuals. General study points: Naive CD4 clonotype sharing across four donors was about 5%. Larger estimated richness was generally seen in naive subsets than in memory subsets.

Sequenced by immunoSEQ multiplex PCR; TCRdb stores in-frame clones only, minus some. This sample has around 940,000 clones, with about 80% found just once. Points on this clone: Antigen unknown.

V lost 2 bases, J lost 0 bases, and 14 bases lay in between. This CDR3 is 17 amino acids long. In germline, CDR1 is MNHNS, CDR2 SASEGT. This chain connects TRBV6-1 to TRBJ2-4; D gene unclear. The TCR originated in a man aged 18-30 years in good health. Sequenced: memory CD4+ T cells sorted from blood. The subset was: CD45RA-negative fraction. CDR3 sequence (DNA): TGTGCCAGCAGTGAACGTCCCACGGGTCTAGCCAAAAACATTCAGTACTTC. Residues: CASSERPTGLAKNIQYF.